The 12 T cell receptor beta chains presented below share a single source sample, sequenced in a study of CD8+ T cells in alopecia areata. Time point noted: mouse skin 6 weeks after grafting, around onset of hair loss. Extraction of RNA preceded its reverse transcription into cDNA, which served as the sequencing template. Libraries were prepared by immunoSEQ multiplex PCR; TCRdb keeps only in-frame clonotypes and omits some of them. This sample carries roughly 2,000 clones and no singletons, and 25% to 30% goes to the top ten. Sequencing was performed on skin, taken at week 6. All receptors derive from a C3H/HeJ mouse with alopecia areata. The strain's MHC: H2-k.

This clone is judged medium-sized. Gene and germline names: mouse. Coverage ceases 4 residues before the CDR3 finishes, and the germline J gene fills in the end. The rearrangement joins TRBV17 to TRBJ2-7, with TRBD2 identical over 10 bases. This CDR3 comprises 16 residues. V was pared by 5 bases and J by 1 base, with 8 bases of the junction left unmatched. The germline CDR1 and CDR2 sequences are MNHDT and YYDKIL. CDR3 in amino acids: CASSSPGLGPSYEQYF. The part of the CDR3 DNA that was read is TGTGCTAGCAGTTCTCCGGGACTGGGGCCTTCCTAT.

As to this clone: Gene names are mouse gene names. Read sequence stops 4 residues before the CDR3 end, and the germline J gene provides the missing end. V gene TRBV31 combines with J gene TRBJ2-3; TRBD2 matches at 9 bases. CDR1 and CDR2 (germline): GKSSPN, SITVG. J gave up 3 bases and V 2 bases, and 6 bases lay outside the gene matches. The CDR3 contains 15 residues. CDR3 DNA (partial): TGTGCCTGGAGTAACTGGGGGGTTTGGGCAGAA. Encoded protein: CAWSNWGVWAE. In full, the CDR3 is CAWSNWGVWAETLYF.

This clone was seen ten or more times. These gene names are mouse names. The read gets to within 4 residues of the CDR3 end, and the germline J gene fills in the rest. V is TRBV12-1 and J is TRBJ2-1, with TRBD2 matching over 8 bases. With V trimmed by 2 bases and J by 1 base, 3 bases remained unmatched. The CDR3 runs 15 residues. Germline CDR1 reads SGHSN; CDR2 reads HYEKVE. The CDR3 region is CASSPTGANYAEQFF. The covered CDR3 bases are TGTGCCAGCTCTCCGACTGGGGCGAACTATGCT.

This clone was seen repeatedly, ten times or more. Gene names follow the mouse nomenclature. The read terminates 4 residues before the CDR3 end, so the remaining end is supplied by the germline J gene. This chain connects TRBV5 to TRBJ2-7, with 11 bases aligning to TRBD2. CDR1 and CDR2 (germline): LGHNA, YNLKQL (reference sequence). With 5 bases clipped from V and 1 base from J, the junction kept 4 bases outside the gene matches. The CDR3 extends over 15 amino acids. The CDR3 loop reads CASSYRDWGSYEQYF. The covered CDR3 bases are TGTGCCAGCAGCTACCGGGACTGGGGGTCCTAT.

This clone was detected many times. Here the gene names and germline are mouse. The read ends 4 residues before the CDR3 terminus; that terminus is restored from the germline J gene. The chain uses TRBV13-2 and TRBJ2-7, with D possibly TRBD2 on 5 matching bases. Per germline, CDR1 NNHNN and CDR2 SYGAGS (reference sequence). CDR3 length: 15 residues. The ends were cut back, 0 bases at V and 0 bases at J, with 10 bases in the middle. The sequenced CDR3 bases are TGTGCCAGCGGTGATGTCCCTGGGCACTCCTAT. It is translated as CASGDVPGHSY. The full CDR3 reads CASGDVPGHSYEQYF.

By sample share, this clone is medium-sized. Gene names denote mouse genes. The CDR3 end lies 3 residues beyond the end of the read and is filled in from the germline J gene. The rearrangement uses TRBV19 and TRBJ1-6; 8 bases agree with TRBD1. TRBJ1-6 is designated an ORF whose function remains uncertain. CDR3 length: 14 residues. Germline V CDR1 and CDR2: FNHDT, SITEND (reference sequence). Unmatched junction bases numbered 1, after V lost 2 bases and J lost 6 bases. The CDR3 is CASSIDRGNSPLYF. The CDR3 DNA, read in part, is TGTGCCAGCAGTATCGACAGGGGTAATTCGCCC.

As to this clone: The germline and genes are mouse ones. The sequenced CDR3 bases are TGTGCCAGCAGTGGGACAGGGAACTCC. Its translation is CASSGTGNS. The CDR3 as a whole reads CASSGTGNSDYTF. The chain recombines TRBV15 with TRBJ1-2; 9 bases match TRBD1. The read terminates 4 residues before the CDR3 end, so the remaining end is supplied by the germline J gene. Germline CDR1 and CDR2: SGHND and FRSKSL. With 5 bases clipped from V and 2 bases from J, the junction kept 0 bases outside the gene matches. The CDR3 consists of 13 residues.

This clone was counted at least ten times. Genes and germline come from the mouse. The read is 4 residues too short to cover the CDR3 end, so that end is filled in from the germline J gene. The V and J genes are TRBV13-3 and TRBJ2-4, with D tentatively TRBD2 (7 bases). The CDR3 loop spans 14 amino acids. Germline assignment: CDR1 NNHDY and CDR2 SYVADS. With 1 base removed from V and 3 bases from J, the gap between germline ends came to 9 bases. The CDR3 sequence is CASSDWGAQNTLYF. The sequenced CDR3 bases are TGTGCCAGCAGTGATTGGGGGGCGCAAAAC.

In this sample, this clone turned up many times. Gene names follow the mouse nomenclature. The CDR3 end is not reached by the read, which stops 4 residues before it; the germline J gene fills it in. The genes are TRBV5 and TRBJ2-1; TRBD2 aligns across 11 bases. Germline trimming cut 0 bases from V and 2 bases from J; bases unmatched to any gene: 9. The CDR3 totals 19 residues. Germline values: CDR1 LGHNA, CDR2 YNLKQL (reference sequence). The CDR3 region is CASSQDLAYWGGYYAEQFF. CDR3 bases read: TGTGCCAGCAGCCAAGATCTAGCGTACTGGGGGGGCTACTATGCT.

There are many counts of this clone. Germline and genes here are mouse. The CDR3 end is not reached by the read, which stops 4 residues before it; the germline J gene fills it in. The chain links TRBV19 to TRBJ2-7, with D perhaps TRBD1 (5 bases). V was pared by 5 bases and J by 0 bases, with 12 bases between. The CDR3 extends over 14 amino acids. The germline gives CDR1 FNHDT, CDR2 SITEND (reference sequence). Here the CDR3 reads CASSPDRISYEQYF. The covered CDR3 bases are TGTGCCAGCAGCCCAGACAGAATCTCCTAT. The whole variable domain, filled in from reference TRBV19 and TRBJ2-7, reads GGIITQTPKFLIGQEGQKLTLKCQQNFNHDTMYWYRQDSGKGLRLIYYSITENDLQKGDLSEGYDASREKKSSFSLTVTSAQKNEMAVFLCASSPDRISYEQYFGPGTRLTVL.

As for this clone: Any gene name here is a mouse gene name. The CDR3: CASSAGTGVNTGQLYF. The CDR3 bases that were read are TGTGCCAGCAGTGCCGGGACAGGGGTAAACACCGGG. This chain links TRBV13-3 with TRBJ2-2, with TRBD1 matching 10 bases. Read coverage stops 4 residues before the CDR3 terminus; the germline J gene supplies the remainder. This CDR3 spans 16 amino acids. The V gene's germline CDR1 is NNHDY and CDR2 SYVADS. V gave up 3 bases and J gave up 1 base; unmatched junction bases: 3. Combining the CDR3 with reference TRBV13-3 and TRBJ2-2 gives the whole variable domain EAAVTQSPRSKVAVTGGKVTLSCHQTNNHDYMYWYRQDTGHGLRLIHYSYVADSTEKGDIPDGYKASRPSQENFSLILELASLSQTAVYFCASSAGTGVNTGQLYFGEGSKLTVL.

This clone was seen many times. The genes and germline here are from mouse. From the germline J gene comes the end of the CDR3, since the read stops 4 residues before it. V and J are TRBV19 and TRBJ1-2, with 9 bases aligning to TRBD1. The CDR3 contains 14 residues. V lost 5 bases and J lost 0; bases outside the gene matches: 2. Germline loops: CDR1 FNHDT, CDR2 SITEND (reference sequence). CDR3 DNA, as far as it was read: TGTGCCAGCAGGGGGGACAGGGCAAACTCC. It translates to CASRGDRANS. The complete CDR3 protein is CASRGDRANSDYTF.